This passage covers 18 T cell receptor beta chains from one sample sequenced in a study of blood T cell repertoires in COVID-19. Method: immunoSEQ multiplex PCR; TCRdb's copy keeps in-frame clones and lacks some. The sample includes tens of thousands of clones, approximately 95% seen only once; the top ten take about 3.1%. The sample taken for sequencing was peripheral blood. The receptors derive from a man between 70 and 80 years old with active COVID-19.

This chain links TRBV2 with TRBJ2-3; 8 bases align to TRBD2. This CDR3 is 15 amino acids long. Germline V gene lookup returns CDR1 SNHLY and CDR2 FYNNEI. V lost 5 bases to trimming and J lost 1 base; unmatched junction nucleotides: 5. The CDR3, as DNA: TGTGCCAGCAGTAGGGCGGGGGGCCGCACAGATACGCAGTATTTT. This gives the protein CASSRAGGRTDTQYF.

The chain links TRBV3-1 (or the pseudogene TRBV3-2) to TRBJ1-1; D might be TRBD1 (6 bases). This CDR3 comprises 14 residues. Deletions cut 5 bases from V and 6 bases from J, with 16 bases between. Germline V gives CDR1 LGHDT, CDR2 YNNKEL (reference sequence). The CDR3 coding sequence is TGTGCCAGCAGCATAAATCCGGGGGGCGCTGAAGCTTTCTTT. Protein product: CASSINPGGAEAFF.

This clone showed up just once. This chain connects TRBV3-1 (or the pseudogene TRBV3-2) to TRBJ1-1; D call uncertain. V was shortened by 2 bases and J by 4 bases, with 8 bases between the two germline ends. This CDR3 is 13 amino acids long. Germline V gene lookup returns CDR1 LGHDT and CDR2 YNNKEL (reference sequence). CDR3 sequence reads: CASSQKSGTEAFF. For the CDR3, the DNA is TGTGCCAGCAGCCAAAAATCGGGCACTGAAGCTTTCTTT.

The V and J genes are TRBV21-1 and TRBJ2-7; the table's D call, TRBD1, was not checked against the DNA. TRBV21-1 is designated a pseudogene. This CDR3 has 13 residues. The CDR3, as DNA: TGTGCCAGAATTGGACAGGGGTACTACGAGCAGTACGTC. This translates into CARIGQGYYEQYV.

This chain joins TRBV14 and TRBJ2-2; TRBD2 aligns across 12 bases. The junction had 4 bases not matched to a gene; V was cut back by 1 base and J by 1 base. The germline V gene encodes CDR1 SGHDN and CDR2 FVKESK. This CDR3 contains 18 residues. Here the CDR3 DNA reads TGTGCCAGCAGCCAAGCCGGGACTAGCGGGTGGAACACCGGGGAGCTGTTTTTT. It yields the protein CASSQAGTSGWNTGELFF.

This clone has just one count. CDR3 residues: CASSSRPRNQPQHF. In DNA form, the CDR3 reads TGTGCCAGCAGTTCCAGGCCCAGAAATCAGCCCCAGCATTTT. The rearrangement uses TRBV28 and TRBJ1-5, with no clear D. From germline, CDR1 is MDHEN and CDR2 SYDVKM. The V and J ends lost 4 bases and 4 bases respectively, with 11 bases between them. CDR3 size: 14 residues. The complete variable domain, with remaining parts taken from reference TRBV28 and TRBJ1-5, reads DVKVTQSSRYLVKRTGEKVFLECVQDMDHENMFWYRQDPGLGLRLIYFSYDVKMKEKGDIPEGYSVSREKKERFSLILESASTNQTSMYLCASSSRPRNQPQHFGDGTRLSIL.

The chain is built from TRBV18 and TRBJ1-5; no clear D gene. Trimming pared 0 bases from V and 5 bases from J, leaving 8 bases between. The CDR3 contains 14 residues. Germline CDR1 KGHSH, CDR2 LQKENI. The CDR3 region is CASSPPNNDQPQHF. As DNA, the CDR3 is TGTGCCAGCTCACCACCAAACAATGATCAGCCCCAGCATTTT.

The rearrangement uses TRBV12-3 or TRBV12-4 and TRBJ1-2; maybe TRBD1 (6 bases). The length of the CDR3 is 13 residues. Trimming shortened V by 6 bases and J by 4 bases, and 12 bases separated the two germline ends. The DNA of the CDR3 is TGTGCCAGCAGCCGCCGGACAGCCTATGGCTACACCTTC. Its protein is CASSRRTAYGYTF.

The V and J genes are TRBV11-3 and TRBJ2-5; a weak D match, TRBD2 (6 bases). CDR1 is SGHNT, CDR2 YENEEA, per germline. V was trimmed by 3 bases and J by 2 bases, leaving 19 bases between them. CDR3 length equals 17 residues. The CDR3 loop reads CASSLMAGSGEQETQYF. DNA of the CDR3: TGTGCCAGCAGCTTGATGGCGGGTAGCGGAGAGCAAGAGACCCAGTACTTC.

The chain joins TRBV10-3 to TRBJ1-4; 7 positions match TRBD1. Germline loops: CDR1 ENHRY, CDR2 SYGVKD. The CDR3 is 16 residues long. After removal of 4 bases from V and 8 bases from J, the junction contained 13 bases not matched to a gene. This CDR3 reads CAISGGITTGVEKLFF. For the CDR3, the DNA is TGTGCCATCAGTGGGGGGATCACAACAGGGGTCGAAAAACTGTTTTTT.

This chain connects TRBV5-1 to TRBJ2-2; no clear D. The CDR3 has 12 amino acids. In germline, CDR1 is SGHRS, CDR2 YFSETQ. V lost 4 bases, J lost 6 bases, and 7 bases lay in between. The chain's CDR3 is CASSNAAGELFF. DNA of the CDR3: TGCGCCAGCAGCAACGCGGCCGGGGAGCTGTTTTTT. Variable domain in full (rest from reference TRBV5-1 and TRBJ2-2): KAGVTQTPRYLIKTRGQQVTLSCSPISGHRSVSWYQQTPGQGLQFLFEYFSETQRNKGNFPGRFSGRQFSNSRSEMNVSTLELGDSALYLCASSNAAGELFFGEGSRLTVL.

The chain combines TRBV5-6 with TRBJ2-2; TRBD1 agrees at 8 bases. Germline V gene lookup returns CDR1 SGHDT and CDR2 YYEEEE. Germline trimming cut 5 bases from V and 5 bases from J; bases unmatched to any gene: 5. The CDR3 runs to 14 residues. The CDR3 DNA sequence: TGTGCCAGCAGTATTACAGGGGGGACCGGGGAGCTGTTTTTT. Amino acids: CASSITGGTGELFF.

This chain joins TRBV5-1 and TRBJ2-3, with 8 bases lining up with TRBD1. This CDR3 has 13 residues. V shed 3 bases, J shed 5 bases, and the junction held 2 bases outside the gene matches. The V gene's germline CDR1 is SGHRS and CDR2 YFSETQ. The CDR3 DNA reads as TGCGCCAGCAGCTGGGGGACAGGAGATACGCAGTATTTT. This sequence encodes CASSWGTGDTQYF.

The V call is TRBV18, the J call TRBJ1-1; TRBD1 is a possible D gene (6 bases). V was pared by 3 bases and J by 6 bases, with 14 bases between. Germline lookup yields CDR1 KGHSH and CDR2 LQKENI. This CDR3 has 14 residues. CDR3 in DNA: TGTGCCAGCTCACCCGGGGCGGGGGCCGCTGAAGCTTTCTTT. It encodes CASSPGAGAAEAFF.

This CDR3 reads CASSEEGQTNSPLHF. Written as DNA, the CDR3 is TGCGCCAGCAGCGAGGAGGGACAGACTAATTCACCCCTCCACTTT. The V and J genes are TRBV5-1 and TRBJ1-6; 7 bases map to TRBD1. The V and J ends lost 4 bases and 6 bases, in that order; junction bases with no gene match: 7. The CDR3 length is 15 residues. Germline V lookup: CDR1 SGHRS, CDR2 YFSETQ.

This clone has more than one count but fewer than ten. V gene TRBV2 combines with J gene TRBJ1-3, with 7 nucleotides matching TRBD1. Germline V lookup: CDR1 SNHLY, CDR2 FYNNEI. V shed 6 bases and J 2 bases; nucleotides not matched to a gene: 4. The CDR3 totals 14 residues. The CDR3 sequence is CASSADRTGNTIYF. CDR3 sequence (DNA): TGTGCCAGCAGCGCGGACAGGACTGGAAACACCATATATTTT. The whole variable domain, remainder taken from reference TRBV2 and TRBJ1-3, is EPEVTQTPSHQVTQMGQEVILRCVPISNHLYFYWYRQILGQKVEFLVSFYNNEISEKSEIFDDQFSVERPDGSNFTLKIRSTKLEDSAMYFCASSADRTGNTIYFGEGSWLTVV.

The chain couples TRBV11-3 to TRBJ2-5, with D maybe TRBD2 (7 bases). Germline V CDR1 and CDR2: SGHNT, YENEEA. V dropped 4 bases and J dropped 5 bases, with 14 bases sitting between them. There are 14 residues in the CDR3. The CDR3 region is CASSSGGPAETQYF. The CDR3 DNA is TGTGCCAGCAGCTCCGGGGGGCCGGCGGAGACCCAGTACTTC.

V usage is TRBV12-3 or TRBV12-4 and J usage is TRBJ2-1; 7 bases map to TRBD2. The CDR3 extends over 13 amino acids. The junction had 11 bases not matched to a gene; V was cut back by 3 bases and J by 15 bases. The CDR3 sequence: CASSFARTSLAFF. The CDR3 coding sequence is TGTGCCAGCAGTTTTGCTCGGACTAGTCTGGCGTTCTTC.